This TCR beta chain is drawn from a study of T cells expressing NK-cell markers. Study-level information: Sorted CD3+CD56+NKG2C+, CD3+CD56+NKG2C- and CD3+CD56-NKG2C+ T cells supplied TCR beta repertoires. Overall study results and limits: In roughly 6 donors, dominant CD3+CD56+NKG2C+ clones formed about 1.0-7.0% of CD8+ cells.

The length of the CDR3 is 16 residues. From germline, CDR1 is SGHTA and CDR2 FQGNSA. cDNA encoding TCR beta was synthesized via 5'RACE template switching incorporating UMIs. TCRdb reworked the 5' RACE reads into one entry per CDR3 protein, no DNA. This sample lists about 430,000 distinct CDR3 sequences; its ten largest clones have approximately 1.5%. Regarding this clonotype: The antigen is unknown.

The sequence derives from a woman in her forties or fifties in good health. The chain combines TRBV7-2 with TRBJ2-1; TCRdb's D call of TRBD2 is untestable without DNA. The sample taken for sequencing was blood T cells: a sorted CD56 or NKG2C T cell subset, CD4+ or CD8+ T cells, or bulk PBMC T cells (not recorded which). CDR3 region: CASMSSGRGHYNEQFF.